This T cell receptor beta chain was retrieved from a study of human T cells and chemical hapten exposure. Germline V gene data show CDR1 as DFQATT and CDR2 as SNEGSKA (reference sequence). The CDR3 contains 14 residues. The V end lost 5 bases, the J end lost 2 bases, and 15 bases lay between the germline ends. In this sample, this clonotype turned up many times. TCRdb processed the RACE reads anew with MiXCR; each CDR3 protein has one entry. Among tens of thousands of distinct CDR3 sequences listed, about a tenth were seen once. Time point in this sample: pre-sensitization, week 0. Described treatment: therapeutic diphenylcyclopropenone sensitization with weekly scalp DPC.

This sample comprised whole blood, obtained in connection with sensitization to the hapten diphenylcyclopropenone (DPC). The rearrangement joins TRBV20-1 to TRBJ1-2; a possible D gene is TRBD1 (6 bases). This clonotype originated in a woman between 40 and 55 years old with alopecia areata. Some clones in this sample may be carry-over from other donors' samples. CDR3 loop: CSAENQGMNYGYTF. In nucleotides, the CDR3 is TGCAGTGCTGAAAACCAGGGGATGAACTATGGCTACACCTTC.